The clone carrying this T cell receptor beta chain was seen ten or more times. Each CDR3 protein is one row after TCRdb ran MiXCR on the 5' RACE reads. The data show approximately 700,000 distinct CDR3 sequences, less than 7% seen once. The data stem from a study of identical twins. The CDR3 has 12 amino acids. Trimming removed 6 bases from V and 10 bases from J, with 13 bases in between. Healthy Caucasians provided all donations. This TCR derives from a man aged 18-30 years in good health. The sample consisted of naive T cells sorted from blood. The chain uses TRBV12-3 or TRBV12-4 and TRBJ2-1; D not certain. CDR3 region: CASSVDIAEQFF. CDR3 sequence (DNA): TGTGCCAGCAGCGTCGACATTGCCGAGCAGTTCTTC.